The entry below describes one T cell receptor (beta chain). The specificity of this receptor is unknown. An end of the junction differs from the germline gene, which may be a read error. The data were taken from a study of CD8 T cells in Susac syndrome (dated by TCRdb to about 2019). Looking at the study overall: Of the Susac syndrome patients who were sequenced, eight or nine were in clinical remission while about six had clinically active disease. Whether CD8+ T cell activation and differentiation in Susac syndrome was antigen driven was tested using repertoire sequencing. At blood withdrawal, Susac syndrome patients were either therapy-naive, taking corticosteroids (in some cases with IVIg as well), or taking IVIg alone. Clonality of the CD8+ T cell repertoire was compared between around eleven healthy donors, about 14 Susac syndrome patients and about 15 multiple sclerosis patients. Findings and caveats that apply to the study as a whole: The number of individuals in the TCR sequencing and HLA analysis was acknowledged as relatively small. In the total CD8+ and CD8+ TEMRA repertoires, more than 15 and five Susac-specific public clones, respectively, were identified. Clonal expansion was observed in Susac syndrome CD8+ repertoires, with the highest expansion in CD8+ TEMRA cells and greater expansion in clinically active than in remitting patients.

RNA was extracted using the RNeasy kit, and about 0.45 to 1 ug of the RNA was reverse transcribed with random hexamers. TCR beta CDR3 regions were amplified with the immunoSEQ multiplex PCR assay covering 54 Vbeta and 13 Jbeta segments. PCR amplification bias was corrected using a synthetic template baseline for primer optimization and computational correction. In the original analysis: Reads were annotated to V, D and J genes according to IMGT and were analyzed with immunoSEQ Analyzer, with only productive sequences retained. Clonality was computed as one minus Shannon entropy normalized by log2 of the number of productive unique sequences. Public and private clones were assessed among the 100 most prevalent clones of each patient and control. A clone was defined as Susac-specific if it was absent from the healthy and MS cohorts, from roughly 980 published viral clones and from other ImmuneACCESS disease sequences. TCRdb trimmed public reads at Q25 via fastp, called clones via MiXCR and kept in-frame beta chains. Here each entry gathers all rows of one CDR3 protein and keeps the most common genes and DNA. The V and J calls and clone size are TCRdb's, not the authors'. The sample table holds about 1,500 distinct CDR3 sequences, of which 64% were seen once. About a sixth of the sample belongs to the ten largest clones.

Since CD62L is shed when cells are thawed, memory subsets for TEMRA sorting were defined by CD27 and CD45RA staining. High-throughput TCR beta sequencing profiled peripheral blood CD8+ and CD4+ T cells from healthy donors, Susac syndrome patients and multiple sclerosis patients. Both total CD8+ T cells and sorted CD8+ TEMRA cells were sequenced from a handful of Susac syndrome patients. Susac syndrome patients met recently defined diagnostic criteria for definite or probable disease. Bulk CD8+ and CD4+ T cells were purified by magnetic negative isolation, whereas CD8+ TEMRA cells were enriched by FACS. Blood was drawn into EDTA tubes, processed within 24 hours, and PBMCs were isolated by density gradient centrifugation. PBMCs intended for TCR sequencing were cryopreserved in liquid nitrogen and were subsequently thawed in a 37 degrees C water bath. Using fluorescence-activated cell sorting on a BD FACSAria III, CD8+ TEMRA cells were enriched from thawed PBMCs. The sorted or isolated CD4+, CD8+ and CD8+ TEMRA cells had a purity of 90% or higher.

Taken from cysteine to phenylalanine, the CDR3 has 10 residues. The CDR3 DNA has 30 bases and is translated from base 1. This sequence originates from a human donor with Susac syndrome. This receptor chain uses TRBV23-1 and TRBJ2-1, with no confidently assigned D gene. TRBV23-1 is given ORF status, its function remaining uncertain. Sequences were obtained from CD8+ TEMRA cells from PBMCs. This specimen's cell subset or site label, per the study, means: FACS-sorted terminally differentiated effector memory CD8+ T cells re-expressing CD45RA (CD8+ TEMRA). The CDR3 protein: CAISRYEQFF. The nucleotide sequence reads TGCGCCATCAGTCGGTATGAGCAGTTCTTC.